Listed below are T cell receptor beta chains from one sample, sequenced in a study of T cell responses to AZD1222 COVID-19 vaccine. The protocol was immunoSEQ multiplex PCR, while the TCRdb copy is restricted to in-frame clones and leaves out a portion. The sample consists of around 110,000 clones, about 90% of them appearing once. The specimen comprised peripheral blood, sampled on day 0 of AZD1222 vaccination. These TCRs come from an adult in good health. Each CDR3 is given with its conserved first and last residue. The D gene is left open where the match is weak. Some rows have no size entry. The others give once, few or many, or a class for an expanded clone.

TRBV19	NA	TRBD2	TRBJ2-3	TGTGCCAGTAGTGTTCTAGCGGGAGCCGGAGATACGCAGTATTTT	CASSVLAGAGDTQYF
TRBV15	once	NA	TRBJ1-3	TGTGCCACCAGCAGGGGTGGACAGCTTGGAAACACCATATATTTT	CATSRGGQLGNTIYF
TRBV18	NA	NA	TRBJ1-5	TGTGCCAGCTCATACGGACCACAGTATCAGCCCCAGCATTTT	CASSYGPQYQPQHF
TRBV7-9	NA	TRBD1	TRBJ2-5	TGTGCCAGCAGCTCCAGGGGGCGGCTGGATCCCCAGTACTTC	CASSSRGRLDPQYF
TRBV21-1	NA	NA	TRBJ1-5	TGTGCCAGCAGCAAAGGCAGCAATCAGCCCCAGCATTTT	CASSKGSNQPQHF
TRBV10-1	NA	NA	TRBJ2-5	TGCGCCAGCAAACCTCTAGCAGACCCGCAAGAGACCCAGTACTTC	CASKPLADPQETQYF
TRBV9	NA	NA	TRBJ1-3	TGTGCCAGCAGCGACCTACAGGGTATCACTGGAAACACCATATATTTT	CASSDLQGITGNTIYF
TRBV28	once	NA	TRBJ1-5	TGTGCCAGCATAGGGGGCAATCAGCCCCAGCATTTT	CASIGGNQPQHF
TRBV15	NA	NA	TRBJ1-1	TGTGCCACCAGCCCCCCGATGGGGGACACTGAAGCTTTCTTT	CATSPPMGDTEAFF
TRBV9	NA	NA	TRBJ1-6	TGTGCCAGCAGCCGTAGGCAGGGAGCCTCACCCCTCCACTTT	CASSRRQGASPLHF
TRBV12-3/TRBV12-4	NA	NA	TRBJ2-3	TGTGCCAGCAGTAGAACAGATACGCAGTATTTT	CASSRTDTQYF
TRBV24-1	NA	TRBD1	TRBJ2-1	TGTGCCACCACCGGACAGGGGTCCAATGAGCAGTTCTTC	CATTGQGSNEQFF
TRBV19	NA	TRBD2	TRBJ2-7	TGTGCCAGTAAAAAAGGGGGACTAGCGGGAGTTGGTTCCTACGAGCAGTACTTC	CASKKGGLAGVGSYEQYF
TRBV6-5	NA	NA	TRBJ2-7	TGTGCCAGCACCCTCAGGGGGGACGGCTACGAGCAGTACTTC	CASTLRGDGYEQYF
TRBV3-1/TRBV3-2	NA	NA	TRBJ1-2	TGTGCCAGCAGCCAAGAATATACCCATCTGAGCCGTGGCTACACCTTC	CASSQEYTHLSRGYTF
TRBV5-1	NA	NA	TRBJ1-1	TGCGCCAGCAGCTTAGCAGGGTGGAAAACTGAAGCTTTCTTT	CASSLAGWKTEAFF
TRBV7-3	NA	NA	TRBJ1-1	TGTGCCAGCAGCTCCCACTCCCTTGACAGTAGGAACACTGAAGCTTTCTTT	CASSSHSLDSRNTEAFF
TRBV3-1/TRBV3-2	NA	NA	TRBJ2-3	TGTGCCAGCAGCCGGGAGATGGCGGCTAGCACAGATACGCAGTATTTT	CASSREMAASTDTQYF
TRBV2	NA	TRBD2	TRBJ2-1	TGTGCCAGCTTAGAGGCGGGGGGCTCTATAGAGCAGTTCTTC	CASLEAGGSIEQFF
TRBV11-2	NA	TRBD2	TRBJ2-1	TGTGCCAGCAGCTTAACCCTAGCGGGGCATGAGCAGTTCTTC	CASSLTLAGHEQFF
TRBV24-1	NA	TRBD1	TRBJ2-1	TGTGCCACCAGTGGACCGGGACAGGGGGCTTACAATGAGCAGTTCTTC	CATSGPGQGAYNEQFF
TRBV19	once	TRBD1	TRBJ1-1	TGTGCCAGTAGTATCGGACAGGGTCTCCCAGAAGCTTTCTTT	CASSIGQGLPEAFF
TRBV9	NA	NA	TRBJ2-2	TGTGCCAGCAGCGTAGTGGAGGCAGCCGCCGGGGAGCTGTTTTTT	CASSVVEAAAGELFF
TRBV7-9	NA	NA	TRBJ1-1	TGTGCCAGCAGCTTATCAGGGGTTAAGACTGAAGCTTTCTTT	CASSLSGVKTEAFF
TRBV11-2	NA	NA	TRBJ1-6	TGTGCCAGCCAGGGAGGTTCACCCCTCCACTTT	CASQGGSPLHF
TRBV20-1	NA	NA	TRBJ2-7	TGCAGTGCTGGCGGCCATGGGAACTTC	CSAGGHGNF
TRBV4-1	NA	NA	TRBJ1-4	TGCGCCAGCAGCCTAAGCTCGGGGACGCATGAAAAACTGTTTTTT	CASSLSSGTHEKLFF
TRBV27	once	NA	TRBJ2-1	TGTGCCAGCAGTTTATCGATTTACAGATTGAATGAGCAGTTCTTC	CASSLSIYRLNEQFF
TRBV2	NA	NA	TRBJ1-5	TGTGCCAGCAGTGAACAGGGCGGGAGCAATCAGCCCCAGCATTTT	CASSEQGGSNQPQHF
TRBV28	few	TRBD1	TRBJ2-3	TGTGCCAGCAGTCCCCGGACAGGTCCGTTTTTGGATACGCAGTATTTT	CASSPRTGPFLDTQYF
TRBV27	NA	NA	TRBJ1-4	TGTGCCAGCAGTTTTACAGTCAGGGGAGAAAAACTGTTTTTT	CASSFTVRGEKLFF
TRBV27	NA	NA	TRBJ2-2	TGTGCCAGCAGGATAAGGGGAAGAAACACCGGGGAGCTGTTTTTT	CASRIRGRNTGELFF
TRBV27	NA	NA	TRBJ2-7	TGTGCCAGCAGTTACGGTGGGCTAGACCTCTACGAGCAGTACTTC	CASSYGGLDLYEQYF
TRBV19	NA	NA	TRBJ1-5	TGTGCCAGTAGTATAGCAGGGTATCAGCCCCAGCATTTT	CASSIAGYQPQHF
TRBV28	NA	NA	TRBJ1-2	TGTGCCAGCAGTGTACAGGGCGGCTATGGCTACACCTTC	CASSVQGGYGYTF
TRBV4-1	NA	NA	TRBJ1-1	TGCGCCAGCAGCCAAGATAGGGAAACTGAAGCTTTCTTT	CASSQDRETEAFF
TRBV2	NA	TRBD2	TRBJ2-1	TGTGCCAGCAGAGAAAATCCTAGCGGGTCCTACAATGAGCAGTTCTTC	CASRENPSGSYNEQFF
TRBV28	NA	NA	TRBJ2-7	TGTGCCAGCAGTTTGACCGAACAGGGCCCTTACGAGCAGTACTTC	CASSLTEQGPYEQYF
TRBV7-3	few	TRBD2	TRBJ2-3	TGTGCCAGCAGCTTAGAACTAGCGGGGGTCCAGGATACGCAGTATTTT	CASSLELAGVQDTQYF
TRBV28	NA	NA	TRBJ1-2	TGTGCCAGCAGTCTGATATCCCCGGATGGCTACACCTTC	CASSLISPDGYTF
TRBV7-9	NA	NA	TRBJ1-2	TGTGCCAGCAGTGGGCCGGGCGTGAGAGGTTTGGTCGGCTACACCTTC	CASSGPGVRGLVGYTF
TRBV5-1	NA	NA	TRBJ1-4	TGCGCCAGCAGCCCCTCAACGACAGGCGGTTCGGAAAAACTGTTTTTT	CASSPSTTGGSEKLFF
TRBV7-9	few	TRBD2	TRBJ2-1	TGTGCCAGCAGCTTTGGGCCTCTCGGGGGGAATGAGCAGTTCTTC	CASSFGPLGGNEQFF
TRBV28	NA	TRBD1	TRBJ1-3	TGTGCCAGCAGTTGGTACAGGGGGTCCCGAAACACCATATATTTT	CASSWYRGSRNTIYF